The entry below describes one T cell receptor beta chain. This clone has a single count. The antigen it recognizes is unknown. No base-level quality is on record; no much larger clone is a single base apart. The source of the sample is a study of blood T cell repertoires in COVID-19 (dated by TCRdb to the early 2020s). Context from the whole study: The collaborator samples originated in the United States, Italy and Spain and spanned the acute and convalescent phases of COVID-19. A de-identified subject ID, COVID-19 status, age in years and sex were almost always included in the sample metadata. Samples came from the ongoing ImmuneRACE study (first 160 participants) plus 1,254 subjects from 6 global collaborators. Where available, HLA class I and class II types were obtained from metadata supplied by the sample provider rather than from assay-based typing. The prospective study material was composed of cDNA or gDNA derived from T cells, B-cell-depleted T cells, or PBMCs. The dataset comprised deeply sampled blood TCRbeta repertoires from subjects exposed to, actively infected with, or recovered from COVID-19. The repertoires were released in a freely available public database intended as a resource for research on the immune response to SARS-CoV-2. Results and caveats for the whole study, not just this receptor: The quantity of clinical and demographic metadata differed by source and by participant and was supplied without curation.

The collaborating institutions used their own protocols to collect whole blood in K2EDTA tubes. For TCRbeta analysis, collaborators shipped samples as frozen whole blood, isolated PBMCs, or DNA extracted from either of those sample types. The CDR3 numbers 20 residues from cysteine through phenylalanine. This entry keeps only the CDR3 DNA: 60 bases, framed from base 1. V and J are trimmed by 0 bases and 0 bases, and the gene matches miss 10 bases of the junction. As encoded in the germline V gene, CDR1 is SGDLS while CDR2 is YYNGEE. TCRbeta CDR3 regions were amplified from genomic DNA using the immunoSEQ Assay, a bias-controlled multiplex PCR. The authors processed their data as follows. The number of nucleated cells in each sample was estimated from the amplification of reference gene primers within the assay. To quantify the absolute abundance of each unique TCRbeta CDR3 rearrangement, sequence reads were collapsed and filtered. Productive Simpson clonality was computed per sample as the square root of Simpson's diversity index over productive rearrangements. TCRdb carries this immuneACCESS record with in-frame sequences only. Its versions omit some clonotypes, under half of them owing to an unresolved V gene in the studies checked, with the rest unexplained. The D gene and trimming were derived from the DNA, and the V and J assignments and clone size from that table. Within this sample are some 670,000 clones, with 85% to 90% of them counted one time only. The ten largest account for roughly 0.25% of the sample.

This receptor was obtained from a young woman with acute or convalescent COVID-19. The rearrangement joined TRBV9 to TRBJ2-6, with 9 bases aligning to TRBD1. The sample was peripheral blood. The CDR3 amino acid sequence is: CASSVVPWTGVSSGANVLTF. The nucleotide sequence reads as follows: TGTGCCAGCAGCGTAGTCCCTTGGACAGGGGTTTCCTCTGGGGCCAACGTCCTGACTTTC. Where the CDR3 stops, the reference TRBV9 and TRBJ2-6 genes take over; the full variable domain is DSGVTQTPKHLITATGQRVTLRCSPRSGDLSVYWYQQSLDQGLQFLIQYYNGEERAKGNILERFSAQQFPDLHSELNLSSLELGDSALYFCASSVVPWTGVSSGANVLTFGAGSRLTVL.